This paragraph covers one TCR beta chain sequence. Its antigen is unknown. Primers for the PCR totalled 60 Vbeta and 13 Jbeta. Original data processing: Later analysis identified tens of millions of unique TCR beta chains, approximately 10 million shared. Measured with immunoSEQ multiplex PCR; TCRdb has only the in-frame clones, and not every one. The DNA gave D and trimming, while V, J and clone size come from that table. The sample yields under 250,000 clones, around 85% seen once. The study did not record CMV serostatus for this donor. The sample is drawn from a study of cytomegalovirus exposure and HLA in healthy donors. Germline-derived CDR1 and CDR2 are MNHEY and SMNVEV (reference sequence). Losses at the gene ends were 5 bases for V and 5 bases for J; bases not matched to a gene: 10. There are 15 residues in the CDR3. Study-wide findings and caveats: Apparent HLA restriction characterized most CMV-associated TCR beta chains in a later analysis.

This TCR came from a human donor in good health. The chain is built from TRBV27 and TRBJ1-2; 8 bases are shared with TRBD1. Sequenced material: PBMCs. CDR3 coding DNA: TGTGCCAGCAGTCCCTTGGACAGGGAGGGATATGGCTACACCTTC. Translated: CASSPLDREGYGYTF.